This record concerns one T cell receptor beta chain sequence. The source of the sample is a study of cytomegalovirus exposure and HLA in healthy donors. The CDR3 covers 14 residues. Germline values: CDR1 MNHEY, CDR2 SMNVEV (reference sequence). The V and J ends lost 2 bases and 0 bases respectively, with 6 bases between them. The PCR contained 60 Vbeta and 13 Jbeta primers. Produced via immunoSEQ multiplex PCR; TCRdb's table is partial and in-frame only. The sample includes 70,000 to 95,000 clones, roughly 72% of them seen just once. The rearrangement links TRBV27 to TRBJ2-3; D uncertain. Sequences were obtained from PBMCs. This clonotype was sampled from a man aged 30-40 years in good health and CMV-seropositive. The CDR3 DNA is TGTGCCAGCAGTTTAAGCTCTAGCACAGATACGCAGTATTTT. Residues: CASSLSSSTDTQYF.